This T cell receptor (beta chain) is from a study of T cells after yellow fever vaccination. Each CDR3 protein is one row after TCRdb ran MiXCR on the 5' RACE reads. The sample has a few hundred thousand distinct CDR3 sequences; roughly 17% are singletons. This CDR3 is built from 16 residues. V was shortened by 5 bases and J by 8 bases, with 21 bases between the two germline ends. Germline CDR1 SEHNR, CDR2 FQNEAQ (reference sequence). This clonotype was observed a handful of times. Antigen: not known. Study-level points and caveats: FACS-sorted repertoires could contain abundant clonotypes contaminating from the bulk population. At 95% to 98% for CD4 and approximately 89% for CD8, most primary-vaccination clones showed up again after the booster.

The receptor was derived from a man in his late teens or twenties who received the YFV17D yellow fever vaccine. Sample: PBMCs, taken about 5 days after the first yellow fever vaccination. The V call is TRBV7-9, the J call TRBJ1-4; tentative D call: TRBD1 (5 bases). The CDR3 DNA reads as TGTGCCAGCAGCGTCCCCCCAACAGGAGAGAGGGAAAAACTGTTTTTT. This gives the protein CASSVPPTGEREKLFF.